This passage covers 23 T cell receptor beta chains from one sample sequenced in a study of T cell responses to AZD1222 COVID-19 vaccine. Measured with immunoSEQ multiplex PCR; TCRdb has only the in-frame clones, and not every one. The sample has about 150,000 clones; around 93% are singletons. The sequences come from peripheral blood, collected on day 0 of AZD1222 vaccination. These receptors were obtained from an adult in good health.

The chain couples TRBV6-2 or TRBV6-3 to TRBJ1-1; 7 bases map to TRBD1. V lost 5 bases to trimming and J lost 3 bases; unmatched junction nucleotides: 9. The CDR3 totals 15 residues. The germline V gene has CDR1 MNHEY and CDR2 SVGEGT. CDR3 bases: TGTGCCAGCAGTCCCCCCGACAGGGTAGACACTGAAGCTTTCTTT. It codes for CASSPPDRVDTEAFF.

V gene TRBV3-1 (or the pseudogene TRBV3-2) combines with J gene TRBJ1-1, with no clear D. The V and J ends lost 2 bases and 0 bases respectively, with 1 base between them. The CDR3 sequence is 12 residues long. From germline, CDR1 is LGHDT and CDR2 YNNKEL (reference sequence). The CDR3 DNA reads as TGTGCCAGCAGCCAACTGAACACTGAAGCTTTCTTT. Translation gives CASSQLNTEAFF.

The chain is built from TRBV12-5 and TRBJ1-1; D is possibly TRBD1 (5 bases). V lost 0 bases to trimming and J lost 1 base, with 9 bases between them. Germline V gene lookup returns CDR1 LGHNT and CDR2 FRNRAP. The CDR3 totals 15 residues. The CDR3 sequence: CASGLVAGSNTEAFF. CDR3 nucleotides: TGTGCTAGTGGTTTGGTCGCAGGGTCGAACACTGAAGCTTTCTTT.

V is TRBV6-6 and J is TRBJ1-5; TRBD1 might be the D (5 bases). Germline-derived CDR1 and CDR2 are MNHNY and SVGAGI (reference sequence). Trimming took 6 bases from V and 0 from J, leaving 9 bases between them. The CDR3 loop spans 14 amino acids. The CDR3 sequence: CASSDSYSNQPQHF. The CDR3 DNA reads TGTGCCAGCAGCGACAGTTATAGCAATCAGCCCCAGCATTTT.

The chain carries TRBV6-5 and TRBJ1-2; 7 nucleotides agree with TRBD1. There are 14 residues in the CDR3. CDR1 is MNHEY and CDR2 is SVGAGI in the germline V gene. Trimming removed 0 bases from V and 7 bases from J; junction bases left unmatched: 5. In DNA, the CDR3 is TGTGCCAGCAGTTACTCGAGAGGGGGCCTTGGCTACACCTTC. The encoded protein is CASSYSRGGLGYTF.

V usage is TRBV10-3 and J usage is TRBJ1-1, with D uncertain. The V end lost 10 bases, the J end lost 1 base, and 13 bases lay between the germline ends. This CDR3 has 13 residues. Germline V gene sequence: CDR1 ENHRY, CDR2 SYGVKD. CDR3 nucleotides: TGTGCCACGTACTGGGGTGAGAACACTGAAGCTTTCTTT. This translates into CATYWGENTEAFF.

This chain links TRBV10-3 with TRBJ1-1, with unresolved D. Germline lookup yields CDR1 ENHRY and CDR2 SYGVKD. The germline V and J ends were trimmed by 4 bases and 3 bases, with 9 bases remaining between them. CDR3 size: 13 residues. In DNA form, the CDR3 reads TGTGCCATCAGTGCCGTGTCGGACACTGAAGCTTTCTTT. Amino acid sequence: CAISAVSDTEAFF.

The V gene is TRBV6-6, the J gene TRBJ2-1; D not certain. The V gene lost 2 bases and the J gene lost 7 bases, with 18 bases spanning the gap. CDR1 is MNHNY and CDR2 is SVGAGI in the germline V gene (reference sequence). The CDR3 has 16 residues. CDR3: CASSYGLTTTPNEQFF. CDR3 in DNA: TGTGCCAGCAGTTACGGTCTGACCACTACACCTAATGAGCAGTTCTTC.

This chain joins TRBV5-1 and TRBJ2-4; TRBD1 matches 7 bases. Germline V gene data show CDR1 as SGHRS and CDR2 as YFSETQ. V was clipped by 0 bases and J by 5 bases; unmatched bases: 14. This CDR3 spans 18 amino acids. The chain's CDR3 is CASSLGASNRGLQNIQYF. The CDR3 DNA sequence: TGCGCCAGCAGCTTGGGGGCCTCCAACAGGGGTCTCCAAAACATTCAGTACTTC.

The chain couples TRBV5-1 to TRBJ1-3; 7 bases are a match to TRBD1. The junction had 8 bases not matched to a gene; V was cut back by 5 bases and J by 3 bases. The CDR3 sequence is 15 residues long. The germline V gene encodes CDR1 SGHRS and CDR2 YFSETQ. CDR3 residues: CASRPIGTDGNTIYF. CDR3 nucleotide sequence: TGCGCCAGCAGACCAATCGGGACAGATGGAAACACCATATATTTT.

The chain has TRBV4-1 and TRBJ1-3; TRBD1 aligns across 10 bases. V lost 2 bases, J lost 0 bases, and 7 bases stayed unmatched. Germline CDR1 reads MGHRA; CDR2 reads YSYEKL. The CDR3 loop spans 18 amino acids. The CDR3 DNA is TGCGCCAGCAGCCAACTTGGGACAGGGGACCCCTCTGGAAACACCATATATTTT. Translating gives CASSQLGTGDPSGNTIYF.

The chain carries TRBV30 and TRBJ1-4, with D unresolved. V was clipped by 4 bases and J by 8 bases, with 17 bases between them. Germline V gene data show CDR1 as GTSNPN and CDR2 as SVGIG (reference sequence). The CDR3 has 14 amino acids. Here the CDR3 DNA reads TGTGCCTGGACCTACCAGGCTTTTGGGGAAAAACTGTTTTTT. As protein: CAWTYQAFGEKLFF.

The chain employs TRBV7-2 and TRBJ2-3; 8 positions agree with TRBD2. The germline gives CDR1 SGHTA, CDR2 FQGNSA. The CDR3 totals 14 residues. The trim removed 8 bases at V and 7 bases at J, leaving 11 bases unmatched. CDR3 residues: CASLRLSGDYTQYF. The CDR3, as DNA: TGTGCCAGCCTTCGGCTTAGCGGGGACTATACGCAGTATTTT.

The chain is built from TRBV27 and TRBJ1-2; 7 bases align to TRBD1. Germline V gives CDR1 MNHEY, CDR2 SMNVEV (reference sequence). Unmatched junction bases numbered 10, after V lost 4 bases and J lost 5 bases. The CDR3 has 15 residues. The CDR3, as DNA: TGTGCCAGCAGTTCCTCGGGACAGCTTACTTATGGCTACACCTTC. Encoded protein: CASSSSGQLTYGYTF.

V gene TRBV5-1 combines with J gene TRBJ2-1, with 7 bases identical to TRBD1. V lost 1 base and J lost 8; bases outside the gene matches: 6. Looked up from germline, CDR1 is SGHRS and CDR2 is YFSETQ. The CDR3 has 14 residues. The CDR3 region has the DNA TGCGCCAGCAGCTTGCGGGACAGTGACGATGAGCAGTTCTTC. It specifies CASSLRDSDDEQFF.

The rearrangement uses TRBV7-9 and TRBJ2-2; tentative D call: TRBD1 (5 bases). CDR1 and CDR2 from the germline V gene are SEHNR and FQNEAQ (reference sequence). Trimming removed 1 base from V and 1 base from J, with 7 bases in between. The CDR3 length is 15 residues. The CDR3 loop reads CASSLDTGNTGELFF. CDR3 sequence (DNA): TGTGCCAGCAGCTTAGATACAGGGAACACCGGGGAGCTGTTTTTT.

The chain carries TRBV28 and TRBJ1-5; no clear D gene. Germline CDR1 MDHEN, CDR2 SYDVKM. The germline V and J ends were trimmed by 2 bases and 3 bases, with 8 bases remaining between them. This CDR3 has 14 amino acids. The CDR3 coding sequence is TGTGCCAGCAGTTTAAAAACCTACAATCAGCCCCAGCATTTT. It encodes CASSLKTYNQPQHF.

J is TRBJ1-2 and V is TRBV3-1 (or the pseudogene TRBV3-2); D is uncertain. This CDR3 is 12 amino acids long. Germline CDR1 and CDR2: LGHDT and YNNKEL (reference sequence). The ends were cut back, 0 bases at V and 6 bases at J, with 5 bases in the middle. CDR3 region: CASSQEGHGYTF. Written as DNA, the CDR3 is TGTGCCAGCAGCCAAGAAGGCCATGGCTACACCTTC.

The CDR3 region is CASSLSYGYTF. The CDR3 region has the DNA TGTGCCAGCAGTTTGTCCTATGGCTACACCTTC. The rearrangement uses TRBV28 and TRBJ1-2; D ambiguous. The CDR3 spans 11 residues. Germline CDR1 is MDHEN and CDR2 is SYDVKM. V was cut by 3 bases and J by 4 bases, with 3 bases left in between.

The chain is built from TRBV9 and TRBJ1-2; D ambiguous. Germline CDR1 SGDLS, CDR2 YYNGEE. With 0 bases removed from V and 0 bases from J, the gap between germline ends came to 9 bases. The CDR3 runs to 15 residues. The DNA of the CDR3 is TGTGCCAGCAGCGTAGGGCAACAACCTAACTATGGCTACACCTTC. This translates into CASSVGQQPNYGYTF.

The chain uses TRBV12-3 or TRBV12-4 and TRBJ1-1; D possibly corresponds to TRBD1 (6 bases). This CDR3 is built from 12 residues. V gave up 7 bases and J gave up 11 bases, with 17 bases separating them. As DNA, the CDR3 is TGTGCCAGCACCCTGGTGGGGCAGGGGGCTTTCTTT. It yields the protein CASTLVGQGAFF.

The V and J genes are TRBV10-3 and TRBJ2-2; D may be TRBD1 (6 bases). The germline V gene has CDR1 ENHRY and CDR2 SYGVKD. Trimming cost V 6 bases and J 2 bases, with 16 bases left between them. The CDR3 consists of 16 residues. The CDR3 protein is CAIRPSGTTNTGELFF. CDR3 nucleotide sequence: TGTGCCATCAGGCCTTCCGGGACAACAAACACCGGGGAGCTGTTTTTT.

The chain has TRBV28 and TRBJ2-7; D perhaps matches TRBD2 (5 bases). V lost 6 bases, J lost 1 base, and 16 bases lay in between. This CDR3 comprises 15 residues. Germline CDR1 and CDR2: MDHEN and SYDVKM. CDR3 sequence (DNA): TGTGCCAGCAGCCCGGTATTGCGGGCTTCCTACGAGCAGTACTTC. Translating gives CASSPVLRASYEQYF.